This section outlines one TCR beta chain sequence together with its context. The data derive from a study of T cells expressing NK-cell markers. Study details: Seven sequenced donors out of eight were HCMV-seropositive, one seronegative.

TCRdb reprocessed the 5' RACE reads and reports one entry per CDR3 protein, with no DNA. Its table lists about 260,000 distinct CDR3 sequences. This CDR3 has 14 amino acids. Looked up from germline, CDR1 is KGHSH and CDR2 is LQKENI. The TCR was taken from a woman between 18 and 75 years old in good health. The gene calls are TRBV18 and TRBJ1-4. The sample consisted of blood T cells: a sorted CD56 or NKG2C T cell subset, CD4+ or CD8+ T cells, or bulk PBMC T cells (not recorded which). The CDR3 spells CASSPEQINEKLFF.